The following is a TCR beta chain sequence with its context. Its antigen is not yet known. Base quality data are lacking; no much larger clone is found one base away. V loses 0 bases, J loses 4 bases, and the germline ends lie 10 bases apart. From the germline V gene, CDR1 is SGHDT and CDR2 is YYEEEE. Its CDR3 holds 14 amino acids, cysteine through phenylalanine. Only the CDR3 part of the read is kept: 42 bases, read in frame from the first base. The data belong to a study of cytotoxic CD8 clonotypes in ibrutinib-treated CLL (TCRdb year 2021). For the study in its entirety: The cohort had about a dozen relapsed/refractory and around 16 treatment-naive patients; roughly 17 were IGHV unmutated. Partial responses were observed in roughly 24 patients and complete responses in 2; after a median follow-up of about 69 months, remission was maintained in 14 patients and progression was observed in roughly twelve. Response samples were obtained after a median of approximately twelve months of treatment, with a range of about 6 to 36 months. Samples averaged about 260,000 productive templates and tens of thousands of productive rearrangements. Longitudinal samples were obtainable from about 30% of the roughly 86 participants in the trial. Cryopreserved peripheral blood mononuclear cells were collected before treatment, at response, and at either disease progression or sustained remission. Every sample from remission and from progressive disease was obtained while the patients were still on ibrutinib.

General findings and caveats noted by the study authors: Public clonotypes were rare and either shrank or stayed stable during treatment, and the rise in clonality at ibrutinib response reflected expansion of private clonotypes. Baseline clonality exceeded that of age-matched healthy donors and correlated strongly with circulating CD8+ T-cell counts. Lymph node repertoires were not examined, and the timing of sampling was not matched between patients in sustained remission and those whose disease progressed. Clonality increased at ibrutinib response, stayed stable in sustained remission, and fell back toward baseline at progression.

The time point label corresponds to: approximately eleven months on ibrutinib. For TCR beta library preparation, approximately 2 micrograms of genomic DNA were isolated from cryopreserved PBMCs. Longitudinal blood samples from CLL patients receiving ibrutinib monotherapy were subjected to high-throughput TCR beta sequencing. The patients took part in an open-label, single-center phase 2 trial of ibrutinib monotherapy. A MiSeq instrument was used for deep resolution sequencing, which targeted depths ranging from 1 in 1 million up to 1 in 200,000 T cells, with coverage averaging 10x for each clonotype. The immunoSEQ hsTCRB Kit was used to generate the TCR beta libraries. In the source study's methods: ImmunoSEQ Data Assistant and ImmunoSEQ Analyzer were used for data analysis, and V, D and J genes were assigned according to IMGT definitions. Clonality, which ranges from 0 to 1, was calculated as one minus the normalized Shannon entropy of productive rearrangement frequencies. Public clonotype analysis was restricted to overrepresented clonotypes comprising at least 0.05% of each patient's repertoire. About a dozen age-matched healthy donor repertoires from immuneACCESS served as clonality controls. The immuneACCESS repertoire file appears here via TCRdb, limited to in-frame rearrangements. These files lack a portion of the clones; in checked studies, under half of the deficit traces to unresolved V genes, and the cause of the others is not known. Clone size and V and J calls were adopted from that table, with D and trimming inferred from the DNA. This sample lists tens of thousands of clones; approximately 50% were detected once. The leading ten clones occupy 32% of the sample.

The specimen comprised PBMCs, sampled after 12 months of ibrutinib treatment. The clonotype originates from a human donor with chronic lymphocytic leukemia. Here the chain combines TRBV5-6 and TRBJ1-2; matching of 5 bases hints at TRBD1 as the D gene. Here is the DNA: TGTGCCAGCAGCTTGGTAGACAGAAGCTATGGCTACACCTTC. Its protein product is CASSLVDRSYGYTF.